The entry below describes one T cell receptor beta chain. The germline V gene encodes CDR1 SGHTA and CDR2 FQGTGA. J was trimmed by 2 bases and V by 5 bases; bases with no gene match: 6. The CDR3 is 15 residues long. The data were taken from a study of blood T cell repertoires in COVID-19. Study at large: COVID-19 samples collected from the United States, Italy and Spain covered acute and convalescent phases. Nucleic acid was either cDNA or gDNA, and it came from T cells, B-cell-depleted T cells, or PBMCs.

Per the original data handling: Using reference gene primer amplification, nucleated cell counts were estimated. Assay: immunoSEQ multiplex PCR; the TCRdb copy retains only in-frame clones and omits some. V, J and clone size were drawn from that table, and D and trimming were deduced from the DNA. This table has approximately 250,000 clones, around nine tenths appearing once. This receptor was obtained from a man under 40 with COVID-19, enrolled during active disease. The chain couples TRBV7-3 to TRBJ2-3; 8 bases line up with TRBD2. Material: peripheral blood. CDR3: CASSRTGLVTDTQYF. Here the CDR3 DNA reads TGTGCCAGCAGCCGTACGGGACTAGTCACAGATACGCAGTATTTT. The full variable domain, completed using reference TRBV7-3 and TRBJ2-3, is GAGVSQTPSNKVTEKGKYVELRCDPISGHTALYWYRQSLGQGPEFLIYFQGTGAADDSGLPNDRFFAVRPEGSVSTLKIQRTERGDSAVYLCASSRTGLVTDTQYFGPGTRLTVL.